A selection of T cell receptor beta chains follows, all from one sample in a study of cytomegalovirus exposure and HLA in healthy donors. TCRdb's copy holds only in-frame clones and misses some; the assay was immunoSEQ multiplex PCR. Of 95,000 to 150,000 clones listed, roughly 95% were seen once; the top ten hold 1.5% to 2%. The sequenced sample was PBMCs. The receptors stem from a man younger than 30 in good health and CMV-seronegative. CDR3s include the opening cysteine and the closing phenylalanine or tryptophan. A D gene is named only where the DNA matches it firmly. For some rows the clone size is stated as once, few or many, or as a class when expanded; others skip it.

TRBJ2-7 | . | TRBV27 | . | TGTGCCAGCAGTCCCCGGGGCGGGGTTTTTTATTCCCACGAGCAGTACTTC | CASSPRGGVFYSHEQYF
TRBJ2-7 | . | TRBV19 | TRBD2 | TGTGCCAGTACCAATCAGAGGACTAGCGGAACAAGCTCCTACGAGCAGTACTTC | CASTNQRTSGTSSYEQYF
TRBJ1-2 | . | TRBV9 | . | TGTGCCAGCAGCGTAGGGGAGGGGGGACCCCCCATGTCCTATGGCTACACCTTC | CASSVGEGGPPMSYGYTF
TRBJ1-5 | . | TRBV28 | TRBD1 | TGTGCCAGCAGCTCGGACAGGGATCAGCCCCAGCATTTT | CASSSDRDQPQHF
TRBJ1-1 | . | TRBV5-1 | . | TGCGCCAGCAGCTTGGCCCACGGGGGAATGAACACTGAAGCTTTCTTT | CASSLAHGGMNTEAFF
TRBJ1-1 | once | TRBV7-2 | . | TGTGCCAGCAGCATAACAGGGTTGGCTTTCTTT | CASSITGLAFF
TRBJ2-2 | few | TRBV4-1 | . | TGCGCCAGCAGCCAAGGCTGGAGTCCCCCGGAGCTGTTTTTT | CASSQGWSPPELFF
TRBJ1-4 | once | TRBV28 | . | TGTGCCAGCAGTTCGGGGGGGTTTATAAATGAAAAACTGTTTTTT | CASSSGGFINEKLFF
TRBJ2-5 | . | TRBV9 | . | TGTGCCAGCAGCGCCCCGGGGGGCCGGGAGACCCAGTACTTC | CASSAPGGRETQYF
TRBJ2-3 | . | TRBV29-1 | . | TGCAGCGTCGCCAGGGACTGGCCCGATACGCAGTATTTT | CSVARDWPDTQYF
TRBJ1-2 | few | TRBV6-1 | . | TGTGCCAGCAGTGCCACATACTATGGCTACACCTTC | CASSATYYGYTF
TRBJ1-1 | . | TRBV23-1 | TRBD1 | TGCGCCAGCAGCCGGGACAGTGAAGCTTTCTTT | CASSRDSEAFF
TRBJ1-1 | . | TRBV28 | . | TGTGCCACGGGGTTTGGTGGGACTGAAGCTTTCTTT | CATGFGGTEAFF
TRBJ2-2 | . | TRBV5-1 | . | TGCGCCAGCGTGGAAGGACTATCCTCCGGGGAGCTGTTTTTT | CASVEGLSSGELFF
TRBJ2-3 | . | TRBV4-3 | TRBD1 | TGCGCCAGCAGCCCCGAGGGGGCCCCGGGGGATACGCAGTATTTT | CASSPEGAPGDTQYF
TRBJ2-3 | . | TRBV4-3 | . | TGCGCCAGCAGCCAGTCGCGAGATACGCAGTATTTT | CASSQSRDTQYF
TRBJ2-7 | . | TRBV5-6 | . | TGTGCCAGCAGCTTGTTTTGGCGACAGTCCCCGTACGAGCAGTACTTC | CASSLFWRQSPYEQYF
TRBJ2-2 | . | TRBV5-1 | TRBD2 | TGCGCCAGCAGCCTAACTAGCGGGACGGGCACCGGGGAGCTGTTTTTT | CASSLTSGTGTGELFF
TRBJ2-1 | . | TRBV9 | . | TGTGCCAGCAGCACCCGGGACATCTCCTACAATGAGCAGTTCTTC | CASSTRDISYNEQFF
TRBJ2-7 | . | TRBV7-3 | . | TGTGCCAGCAGCTTAACGGGGCACCCTCCGTACTTC | CASSLTGHPPYF
TRBJ1-1 | . | TRBV14 | TRBD1 | TGTGCCAGCAGCCCAATCCGGGACAGACGAATGAACACTGAAGCTTTCTTT | CASSPIRDRRMNTEAFF
TRBJ1-1 | . | TRBV2 | TRBD1 | TGTGCCAGCAGGGACAGGGAGAACACTGAAGCTTTCTTT | CASRDRENTEAFF
TRBJ2-7 | . | TRBV5-4 | TRBD1 | TGTGCCAGCAGCTTGACAGGGGTGAGCTACGAGCAGTACTTC | CASSLTGVSYEQYF
TRBJ2-3 | . | TRBV11-2 | . | TGTGCCAGCAGCTTAGACCGGTCCCCAGATACGCAGTATTTT | CASSLDRSPDTQYF
TRBJ2-6 | . | TRBV7-2 | . | TGTGCCAGCAGCTTAGGTGGGAGCTCTGGGGCCAACGTCCTGACTTTC | CASSLGGSSGANVLTF
TRBJ2-7 | . | TRBV25-1 | TRBD1 | TGTGCCAGCAGGGACAGGAGCTCCTACGAGCAGTACTTC | CASRDRSSYEQYF